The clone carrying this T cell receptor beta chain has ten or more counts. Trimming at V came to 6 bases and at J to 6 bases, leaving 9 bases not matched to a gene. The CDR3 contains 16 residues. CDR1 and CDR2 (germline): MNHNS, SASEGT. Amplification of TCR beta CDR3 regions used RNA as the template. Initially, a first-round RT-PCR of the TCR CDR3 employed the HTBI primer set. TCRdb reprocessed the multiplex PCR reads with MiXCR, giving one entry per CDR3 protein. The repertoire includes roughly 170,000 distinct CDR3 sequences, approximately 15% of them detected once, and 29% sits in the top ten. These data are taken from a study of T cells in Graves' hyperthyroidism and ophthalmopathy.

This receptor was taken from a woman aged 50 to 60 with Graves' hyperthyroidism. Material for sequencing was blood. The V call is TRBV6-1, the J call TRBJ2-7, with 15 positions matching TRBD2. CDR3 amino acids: CASSPGLAGGLSEQYF. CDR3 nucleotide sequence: TGTGCCAGCAGCCCCGGACTAGCGGGGGGGCTCTCCGAGCAGTACTTC.